This T cell receptor beta chain came from a study of glioma-infiltrating T cells after dendritic cell vaccination. Across the study: Three intradermal dendritic cell vaccine injections were given every two weeks.

The primer mix had 60 V beta and 13 J beta primers. This table comes from immunoSEQ multiplex PCR, and its TCRdb copy is limited to in-frame clones, with some not included. This repertoire shows 65,000 to 90,000 clones, approximately 80% found once; its top ten account for roughly 2%. This clone was counted a few times. Germline V gene sequence: CDR1 SGHVS, CDR2 FNYEAQ. V was clipped by 3 bases and J by 4 bases; unmatched bases: 2. CDR3 length: 13 residues. Selection required adequate fresh-frozen tumor tissue plus more than two years' survival data. The clonotype was recovered from a human donor with glioblastoma. This sample comprised blood, obtained before dendritic cell vaccination. The chain has TRBV7-6 and TRBJ1-1, with 7 bases identical to TRBD1. Here the CDR3 DNA reads TGTGCCAGCAGCTTGACAGGGCGCACTGAAGCTTTCTTT. As protein: CASSLTGRTEAFF.